Sequencing of this T cell receptor beta chain was carried out in a study of T cells in localized non-small cell lung cancer. Only in-frame clones appear in the TCRdb table, and some are missing; sequencing was by immunoSEQ multiplex PCR. Found here are about 14,000 clones, approximately 85% of them singletons; the top ten hold around 4.2%. The table lists this clone with a few counts. This clonotype was sampled from a woman aged 40-69 years with stage I lung adenocarcinoma. Sequencing was performed on peripheral blood, taken before any cancer treatment.

DNA of the CDR3: TGTGCCAGCAGCCAAGACAACACAGATACGCAGTATTTT. This codes for CASSQDNTDTQYF. The chain links TRBV7-9 to TRBJ2-3; D is ambiguous. V gave up 5 bases and J gave up 2 bases, with 8 bases separating them. This CDR3 has 13 amino acids. Germline assignment: CDR1 SEHNR and CDR2 FQNEAQ (reference sequence).